This TCR beta chain came from a study of CD8+ T cells in alopecia areata. Study summary: For the treated group, dosing was oral tofacitinib at 5 to 10 mg twice daily. For 6 to 18 months, tofacitinib was taken, and 6 months off drug followed. Study results and caveats: In scalp, tofacitinib significantly decreased clonality and expanded CD8+ clones among the top 100. There was only one nonresponder, so it was unclear how baseline CD8+ expansion relates to response.

Note on this clone: Its target is unknown.

The V gene lost 2 bases and the J gene lost 4 bases, with 8 bases spanning the gap. Germline-derived CDR1 and CDR2 are SGHTA and FQGTGA. This CDR3 has 13 residues. Isolated RNA was reverse transcribed into cDNA used as the sequencing template. Libraries were prepared by immunoSEQ multiplex PCR; TCRdb keeps only in-frame clonotypes and omits some of them. The data contain more than 150,000 clones, around 51% of them singletons. Treatment denoted: oral pan-JAK inhibitor, 5-10 mg twice daily. This TCR came from a human donor with alopecia areata. Sequenced here: CD8+ T cells sorted from blood, sampled between weeks 51 and 52, from a patient treated with tofacitinib. The chain employs TRBV7-3 and TRBJ2-5; unclear D gene. CDR3 region: CASSLSPGETQYF. The CDR3 DNA reads TGTGCCAGCAGCTTATCCCCCGGAGAGACCCAGTACTTC.